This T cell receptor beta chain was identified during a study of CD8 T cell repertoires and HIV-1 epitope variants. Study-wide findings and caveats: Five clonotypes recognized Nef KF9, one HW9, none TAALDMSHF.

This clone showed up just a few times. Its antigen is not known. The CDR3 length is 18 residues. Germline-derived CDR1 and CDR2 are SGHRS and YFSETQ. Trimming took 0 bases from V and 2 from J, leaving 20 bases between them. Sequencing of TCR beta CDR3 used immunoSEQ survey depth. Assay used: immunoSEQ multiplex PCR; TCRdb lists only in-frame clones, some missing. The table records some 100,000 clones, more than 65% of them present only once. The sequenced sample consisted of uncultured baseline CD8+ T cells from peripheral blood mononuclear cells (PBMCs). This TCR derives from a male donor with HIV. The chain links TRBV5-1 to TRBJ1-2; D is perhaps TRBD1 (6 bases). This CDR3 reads CASSLAGDWQGPNYGYTF. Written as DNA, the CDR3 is TGCGCCAGCAGCTTGGCCGGTGATTGGCAGGGGCCCAACTATGGCTACACCTTC. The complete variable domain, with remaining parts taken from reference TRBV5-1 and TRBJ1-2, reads KAGVTQTPRYLIKTRGQQVTLSCSPISGHRSVSWYQQTPGQGLQFLFEYFSETQRNKGNFPGRFSGRQFSNSRSEMNVSTLELGDSALYLCASSLAGDWQGPNYGYTFGSGTRLTVV.